The sequence of this T cell receptor (beta chain) was determined in a study of response to subunit inactivated influenza vaccine. The CDR3 is 15 residues long. Trimming cost V 3 bases and J 7 bases, with 13 bases left between them. Germline V CDR1 and CDR2: KGHSH, LQKENI. In TCRdb, the RT-PCR reads were re-called with MiXCR into one record per CDR3 protein. The data contain around 580,000 distinct CDR3 sequences, approximately 15% of them singletons. Source: PBMCs from blood, taken 11 to 12 days after vaccination. The rearrangement links TRBV18 to TRBJ1-6; tentative D call: TRBD1 (6 bases). The source of this sequence is a man in his fifties or sixties who received an inactivated influenza vaccine. CDR3 residues: CASSPGTSSNSPLHF. The CDR3 nucleotides read TGTGCCAGCTCACCTGGGACAAGCTCAAATTCACCCCTCCACTTT.